This T cell receptor (beta chain) was found in a study of blood T cell repertoires in COVID-19. Turning to the study itself: There were acute and convalescent COVID-19 samples, and they came from the United States, Italy and Spain.

V dropped 4 bases and J dropped 11; count of bases not matched to a gene: 8. The CDR3 sequence is 13 residues long. Per the authors' pipeline: Estimates of nucleated cell counts were drawn from the amplification of reference gene primers. Sequenced by immunoSEQ multiplex PCR; TCRdb stores in-frame clones only, minus some. For V, J and clone size, that table is used; D and trimming come from the DNA. The sample lists around 150,000 clones; 70% to 85% were seen once. Followed over time, Seattle patients had been enrolled while infection was active. This chain links TRBV12-3 or TRBV12-4 with TRBJ1-5; 7 bases agree with TRBD1. Sample: peripheral blood. This clonotype was sampled from a woman aged 40-49 years with COVID-19, enrolled during active disease. The CDR3: CASSYGTVGTQHF. CDR3 in DNA: TGTGCCAGCAGTTACGGGACAGTGGGAACCCAGCATTTT.